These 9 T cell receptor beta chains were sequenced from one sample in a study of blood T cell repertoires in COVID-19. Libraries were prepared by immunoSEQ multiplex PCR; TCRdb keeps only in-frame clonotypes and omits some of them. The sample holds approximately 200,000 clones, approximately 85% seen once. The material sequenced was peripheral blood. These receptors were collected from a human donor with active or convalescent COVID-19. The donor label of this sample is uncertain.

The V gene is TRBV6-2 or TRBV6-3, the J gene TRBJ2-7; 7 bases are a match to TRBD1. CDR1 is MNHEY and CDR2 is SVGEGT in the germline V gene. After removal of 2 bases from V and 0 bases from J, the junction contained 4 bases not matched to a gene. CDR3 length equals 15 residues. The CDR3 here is CASSYGTDSSYEQYF. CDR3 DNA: TGTGCCAGCAGTTACGGGACAGACAGCTCCTACGAGCAGTACTTC.

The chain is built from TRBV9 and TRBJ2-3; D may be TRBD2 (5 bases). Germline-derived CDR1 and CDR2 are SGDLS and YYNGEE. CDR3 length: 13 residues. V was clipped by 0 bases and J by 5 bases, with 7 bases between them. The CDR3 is CASSVDGRDTQYF. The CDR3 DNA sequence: TGTGCCAGCAGCGTAGATGGGAGAGATACGCAGTATTTT.

CDR3 amino acids: CASRDGQGGQPQHF. The CDR3 bases are TGTGCCAGTAGGGATGGACAGGGCGGCCAGCCCCAGCATTTT. The rearrangement links TRBV19 to TRBJ1-5; 8 nucleotides align to TRBD1. Losses at the gene ends were 6 bases for V and 7 bases for J; bases not matched to a gene: 8. Germline CDR1 LNHDA, CDR2 SQIVND (reference sequence). This CDR3 has 14 residues.

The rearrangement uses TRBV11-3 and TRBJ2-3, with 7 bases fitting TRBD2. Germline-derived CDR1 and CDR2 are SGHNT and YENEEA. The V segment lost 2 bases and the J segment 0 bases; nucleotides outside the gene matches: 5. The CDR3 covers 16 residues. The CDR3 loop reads CASSLWGGPSTDTQYF. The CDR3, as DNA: TGTGCCAGCAGCTTATGGGGAGGGCCTAGCACAGATACGCAGTATTTT.

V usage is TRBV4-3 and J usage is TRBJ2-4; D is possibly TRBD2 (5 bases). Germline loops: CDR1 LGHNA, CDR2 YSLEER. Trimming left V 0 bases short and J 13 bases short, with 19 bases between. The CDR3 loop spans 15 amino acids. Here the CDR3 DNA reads TGCGCCAGCAGCCAAGACCCCGTCCCCAGCGGTCGGCAGTACTTC. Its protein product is CASSQDPVPSGRQYF.

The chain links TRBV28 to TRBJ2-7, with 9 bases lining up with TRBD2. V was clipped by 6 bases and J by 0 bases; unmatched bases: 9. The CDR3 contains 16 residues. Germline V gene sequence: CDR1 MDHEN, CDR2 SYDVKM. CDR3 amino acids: CASSQLGAGGSYEQYF. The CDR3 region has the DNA TGTGCCAGCAGCCAGTTGGGAGCGGGGGGCTCCTACGAGCAGTACTTC.

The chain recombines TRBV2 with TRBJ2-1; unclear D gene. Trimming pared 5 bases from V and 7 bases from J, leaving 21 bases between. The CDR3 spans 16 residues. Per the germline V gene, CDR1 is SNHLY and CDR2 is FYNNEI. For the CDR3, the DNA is TGTGCCAGCAGTTTCCGTAGCCTGAATGCGAGGAATGAGCAGTTCTTC. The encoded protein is CASSFRSLNARNEQFF. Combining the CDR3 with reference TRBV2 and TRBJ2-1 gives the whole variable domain EPEVTQTPSHQVTQMGQEVILRCVPISNHLYFYWYRQILGQKVEFLVSFYNNEISEKSEIFDDQFSVERPDGSNFTLKIRSTKLEDSAMYFCASSFRSLNARNEQFFGPGTRLTVL.

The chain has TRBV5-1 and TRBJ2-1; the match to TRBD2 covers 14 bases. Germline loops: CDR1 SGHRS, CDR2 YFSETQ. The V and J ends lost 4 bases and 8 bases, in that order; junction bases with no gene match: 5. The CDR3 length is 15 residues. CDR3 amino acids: CASSRGLAGGDEQFF. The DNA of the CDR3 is TGCGCCAGCAGCAGAGGACTAGCGGGAGGAGATGAGCAGTTCTTC.

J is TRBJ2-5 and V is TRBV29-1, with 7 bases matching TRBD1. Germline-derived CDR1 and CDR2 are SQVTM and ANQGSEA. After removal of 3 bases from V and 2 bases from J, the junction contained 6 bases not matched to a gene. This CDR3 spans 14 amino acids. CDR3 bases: TGCAGCGTTGAGGGCCGGGACAGACAAGAGACCCAGTACTTC. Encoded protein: CSVEGRDRQETQYF. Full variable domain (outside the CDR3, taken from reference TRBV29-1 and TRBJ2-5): SAVISQKPSRDICQRGTSLTIQCQVDSQVTMMFWYRQQPGQSLTLIATANQGSEATYESGFVIDKFPISRPNLTFSTLTVSNMSPEDSSIYLCSVEGRDRQETQYFGPGTRLLVL.